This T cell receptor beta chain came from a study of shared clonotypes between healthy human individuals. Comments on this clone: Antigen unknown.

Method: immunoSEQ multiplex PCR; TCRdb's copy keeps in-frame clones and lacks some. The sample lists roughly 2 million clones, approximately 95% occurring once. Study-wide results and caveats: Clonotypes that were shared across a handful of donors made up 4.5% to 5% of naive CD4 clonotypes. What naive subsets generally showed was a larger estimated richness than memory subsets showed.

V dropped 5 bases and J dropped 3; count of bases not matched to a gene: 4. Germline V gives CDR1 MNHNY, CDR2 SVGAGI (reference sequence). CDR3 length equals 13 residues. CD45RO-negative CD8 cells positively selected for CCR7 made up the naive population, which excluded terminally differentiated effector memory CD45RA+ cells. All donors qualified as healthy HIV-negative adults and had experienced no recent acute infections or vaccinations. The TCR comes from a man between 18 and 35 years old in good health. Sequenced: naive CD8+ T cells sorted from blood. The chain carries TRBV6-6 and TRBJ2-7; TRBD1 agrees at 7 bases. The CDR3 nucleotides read TGTGCCAGCAGTCCGGGACAGCGCTACGAGCAGTACTTC. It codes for CASSPGQRYEQYF.